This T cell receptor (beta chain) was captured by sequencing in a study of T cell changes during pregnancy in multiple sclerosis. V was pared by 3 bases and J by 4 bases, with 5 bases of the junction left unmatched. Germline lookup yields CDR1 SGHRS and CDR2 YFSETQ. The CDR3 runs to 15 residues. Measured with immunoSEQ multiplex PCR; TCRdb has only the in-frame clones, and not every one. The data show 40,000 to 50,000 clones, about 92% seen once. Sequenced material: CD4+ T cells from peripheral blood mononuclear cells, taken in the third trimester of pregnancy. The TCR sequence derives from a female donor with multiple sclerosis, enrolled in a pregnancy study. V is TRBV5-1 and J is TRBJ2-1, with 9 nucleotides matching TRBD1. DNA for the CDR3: TGCGCCAGCAGCTCGACAGGGGGGCTTTACAATGAGCAGTTCTTC. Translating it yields CASSSTGGLYNEQFF.